A single TCR beta chain is shown here with its context. Its cognate antigen is unknown. The data were obtained in a study of CD8 T cells in Susac syndrome. The CDR3 length is 14 residues. The V gene lost 2 bases and the J gene lost 1 base, with 6 bases spanning the gap. The RNA, roughly 0.5 to 1 ug, was put through reverse transcription using random hexamers. TCRdb redid the calling of the immunoSEQ multiplex PCR reads with MiXCR, one entry per CDR3 protein. The sample carries more than 100,000 distinct CDR3 sequences, 90% to 95% recorded once. Points from the study as a whole: As acknowledged by the study, its TCR sequencing and HLA analysis included a relatively small number of individuals.

This TCR derives from a human donor in good health. The V and J genes are TRBV12-3 or TRBV12-4 and TRBJ1-5; tentative D call: TRBD1 (5 bases). Sequencing used CD4+ T cells from PBMCs. The CDR3 nucleotides read TGTGCCAGCAGTTTATGGGACAGCAATCAGCCCCAGCATTTT. This translates into CASSLWDSNQPQHF.